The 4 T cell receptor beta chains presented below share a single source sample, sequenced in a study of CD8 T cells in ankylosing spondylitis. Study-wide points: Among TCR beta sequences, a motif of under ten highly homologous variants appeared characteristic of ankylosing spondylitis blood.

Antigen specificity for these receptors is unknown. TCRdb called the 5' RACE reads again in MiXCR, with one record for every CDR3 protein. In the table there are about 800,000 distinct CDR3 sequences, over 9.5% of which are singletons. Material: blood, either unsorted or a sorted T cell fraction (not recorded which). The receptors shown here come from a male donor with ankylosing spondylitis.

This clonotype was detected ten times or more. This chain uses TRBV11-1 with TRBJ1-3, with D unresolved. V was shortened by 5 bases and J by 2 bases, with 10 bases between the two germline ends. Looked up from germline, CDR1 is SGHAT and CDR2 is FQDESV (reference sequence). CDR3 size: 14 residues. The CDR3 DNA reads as TGTGCCAGCAGCCAACAGTTCCCTGGAAACACCATATATTTT. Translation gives CASSQQFPGNTIYF.

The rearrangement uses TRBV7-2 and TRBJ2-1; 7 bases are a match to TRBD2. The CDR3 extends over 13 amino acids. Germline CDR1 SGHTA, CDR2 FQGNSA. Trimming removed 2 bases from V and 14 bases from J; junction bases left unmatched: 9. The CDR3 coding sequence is TGTGCCAGCAGCTTATCGTTTCTGCGGGGGAAGTTCTTC. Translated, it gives CASSLSFLRGKFF.

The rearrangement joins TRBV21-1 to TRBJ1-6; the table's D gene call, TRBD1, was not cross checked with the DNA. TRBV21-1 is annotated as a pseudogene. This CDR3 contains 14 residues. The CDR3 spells CASSLQGRHSPLHF. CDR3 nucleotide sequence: TGTGCCAGCAGCCTACAGGGGAGGCATTCACCCCTCCACTTT.

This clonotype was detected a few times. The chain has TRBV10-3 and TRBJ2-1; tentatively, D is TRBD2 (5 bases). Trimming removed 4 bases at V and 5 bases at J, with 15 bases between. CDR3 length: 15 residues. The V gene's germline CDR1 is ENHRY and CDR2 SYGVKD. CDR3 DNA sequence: TGTGCCATCAGTGGTTACCGGACTCGAGACAATGAGCAGTTCTTC. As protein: CAISGYRTRDNEQFF.